These 28 T cell receptor beta chains were all obtained from the same sample, sequenced in a study of beta chain features in type 1 diabetes. The authors reverse transcribed all of the isolated RNA, so sequencing captured expressed TCRB transcripts. Profiled with immunoSEQ multiplex PCR; TCRdb holds only in-frame clones, not every one. The repertoire includes around 500,000 clones, roughly 30% of them detected once, and 0.05% to 0.065% sits in the top ten. The sample consisted of naive CD4+ T cells from blood. The receptor set was obtained from a man younger than 35 in good health.

This clone was observed a few times. J is TRBJ1-1 and V is TRBV4-1; no reliable D call. V was clipped by 6 bases and J by 6 bases, with 11 bases between them. Per the germline V gene, CDR1 is MGHRA and CDR2 is YSYEKL. This CDR3 is built from 12 residues. The CDR3 here is CASSPSGPEAFF. The CDR3 DNA follows: TGCGCCAGCAGTCCCAGTGGGCCTGAAGCTTTCTTT.

V usage is TRBV6-6 and J usage is TRBJ2-1; maybe TRBD1 (6 bases). The CDR3 extends over 16 amino acids. The V end lost 0 bases, the J end lost 2 bases, and 11 bases lay between the germline ends. Germline lookup yields CDR1 MNHNY and CDR2 SVGAGI (reference sequence). Written as DNA, the CDR3 is TGTGCCAGCAGTTACTCGGAACAGGGACCCTACAATGAGCAGTTCTTC. It translates to CASSYSEQGPYNEQFF.

The CDR3 protein is CASRRDSANTGELFF. The CDR3, as DNA: TGCGCCAGCAGGCGGGACAGCGCGAACACCGGGGAGCTGTTTTTT. The chain has TRBV5-1 and TRBJ2-2, with TRBD1 as a possible D gene (7 bases). The V end was cut by 5 bases, the J end by 0 bases, with 11 bases between. Germline CDR1 reads SGHRS; CDR2 reads YFSETQ. This CDR3 is 15 amino acids long.

This clone was picked up a small number of times. V usage is TRBV27 and J usage is TRBJ2-3; D call uncertain. Looked up from germline, CDR1 is MNHEY and CDR2 is SMNVEV (reference sequence). The CDR3 is made up of 15 amino acids. V lost 0 bases and J 2 bases, leaving 9 bases between the germline ends. Written as DNA, the CDR3 is TGTGCCAGCAGTTTATCGTGGTCCTTCACAGATACGCAGTATTTT. Amino acid sequence: CASSLSWSFTDTQYF.

This clone was detected a few times. This chain links TRBV29-1 with TRBJ2-7; TRBD2 aligns across 13 bases. J lost 4 bases, V lost 0 bases, and 6 bases had no gene match. The CDR3 loop spans 16 amino acids. CDR1 is SQVTM, CDR2 ANQGSEA, per germline. The CDR3: CSVEDKLAGGFYEQYF. Here the CDR3 DNA reads TGCAGCGTTGAAGATAAACTAGCGGGAGGGTTTTACGAGCAGTACTTC.

CDR3 amino acids: CAISGLDRGPSYEQYF. The CDR3 DNA is TGTGCCATCAGTGGGCTAGACAGGGGACCTAGCTACGAGCAGTACTTC. The rearrangement uses TRBV10-3 and TRBJ2-7; 8 bases map to TRBD1. Germline V gene data show CDR1 as ENHRY and CDR2 as SYGVKD. The trim removed 4 bases at V and 3 bases at J, leaving 11 bases unmatched. The CDR3 totals 16 residues.

This clone was seen a few times. The chain employs TRBV9 and TRBJ2-5; 10 bases line up with TRBD2. Per the germline V gene, CDR1 is SGDLS and CDR2 is YYNGEE. The CDR3 is 14 residues long. With V trimmed by 3 bases and J by 4 bases, 3 bases remained unmatched. CDR3 bases: TGTGCCAGCAGCGGAAGCGGGAGGGTAGAGACCCAGTACTTC. This codes for CASSGSGRVETQYF.

This clone was found a few times. The chain employs TRBV30 and TRBJ2-5; maybe TRBD2 (5 bases). The CDR3 has 17 amino acids. Per the germline V gene, CDR1 is GTSNPN and CDR2 is SVGIG (reference sequence). The V gene lost 1 base and the J gene lost 4 bases, with 22 bases spanning the gap. In DNA, the CDR3 is TGTGCCTGGAGTGGGCAGGTACTCAGGACTTCTGGAGAGACCCAGTACTTC. Translated: CAWSGQVLRTSGETQYF. Filled out from reference TRBV30 and TRBJ2-5, the complete variable domain reads SQTIHQWPATLVQPVGSPLSLECTVEGTSNPNLYWYRQAAGRGLQLLFYSVGIGQISSEVPQNLSASRPQDRQFILSSKKLLLSDSGFYLCAWSGQVLRTSGETQYFGPGTRLLVL.

This clone was seen a handful of times. This chain links TRBV30 with TRBJ2-3, with D perhaps given as TRBD1 or TRBD2 (5 bases each). V was shortened by 6 bases and J by 4 bases, with 17 bases between the two germline ends. The CDR3 extends over 14 amino acids. CDR1 is GTSNPN and CDR2 is SVGIG in the germline V gene (reference sequence). CDR3 in DNA: TGTGCCTGTCCGAAGGGGAGTGTCGCAGATACGCAGTATTTT. This translates into CACPKGSVADTQYF.

A single count supports this clone. J is TRBJ2-2 and V is TRBV7-9; possible D gene TRBD2, 5 bases. Germline lookup yields CDR1 SEHNR and CDR2 FQNEAQ (reference sequence). CDR3 length equals 16 residues. V gave up 5 bases and J gave up 3 bases, with 16 bases separating them. The CDR3 loop reads CASSAPDWGDTGELFF. The CDR3 DNA reads as TGTGCCAGCAGCGCACCGGACTGGGGAGACACCGGGGAGCTGTTTTTT. The full variable domain, its missing parts supplied by reference TRBV7-9 and TRBJ2-2, is DTGVSQNPRHKITKRGQNVTFRCDPISEHNRLYWYRQTLGQGPEFLTYFQNEAQLEKSRLLSDRFSAERPKGSFSTLEIQRTEQGDSAMYLCASSAPDWGDTGELFFGEGSRLTVL.

This clone was found a few times. V usage is TRBV9 and J usage is TRBJ2-1; TRBD2 aligns across 8 bases. Losses at the gene ends were 5 bases for V and 0 bases for J; bases not matched to a gene: 16. Looked up from germline, CDR1 is SGDLS and CDR2 is YYNGEE. The CDR3 length is 19 residues. CDR3 nucleotides: TGTGCCAGCAGTACCCCCCCGGGTAGCGGGGCTAGCTCCTACAATGAGCAGTTCTTC. It is translated as CASSTPPGSGASSYNEQFF.

This clone showed up just a few times. The genes are TRBV4-3 and TRBJ2-3; 7 bases fit TRBD1. V dropped 3 bases and J dropped 3; count of bases not matched to a gene: 6. Germline values: CDR1 LGHNA, CDR2 YSLEER. The length of the CDR3 is 15 residues. For the CDR3, the DNA is TGCGCCAGCAGCCAGGGGCACAGGGGAACAGATACGCAGTATTTT. Translating it yields CASSQGHRGTDTQYF.

The J gene is TRBJ2-5, the V gene TRBV5-6; D is unclear. The CDR3 sequence is 13 residues long. The V gene lost 1 base and the J gene lost 2 bases, with 6 bases spanning the gap. CDR1 and CDR2 (germline): SGHDT, YYEEEE. This CDR3 is CASSLKRQETQYF. DNA of the CDR3: TGTGCCAGCAGCTTGAAGCGACAAGAGACCCAGTACTTC.

Only a few counts were recorded for this clone. The chain links TRBV30 to TRBJ2-1; D gene uncertain. CDR3 length: 9 residues. V lost 1 base to trimming and J lost 9 bases, with 1 base between them. The V gene's germline CDR1 is GTSNPN and CDR2 SVGIG (reference sequence). As DNA, the CDR3 is TGTGCCTGGAGTGGTGAGCAGTTCTTC. Protein product: CAWSGEQFF.

The chain employs TRBV29-1 and TRBJ2-5; D possibly corresponds to TRBD1 (5 bases). Trimming left V 6 bases short and J 2 bases short, with 16 bases between. CDR3 length: 14 amino acids. The germline gives CDR1 SQVTM, CDR2 ANQGSEA. CDR3 sequence: CSVALWTLQETQYF. The CDR3 region has the DNA TGCAGCGTCGCGCTGTGGACACTACAAGAGACCCAGTACTTC.

This clone has more than one count but fewer than ten. This sample includes further DNA sequences coding for the same CDR3. CDR3 bases: TGTGCCTGGAGTGGCGGGCTACAAGAGACCCAGTACTTC. Protein sequence: CAWSGGLQETQYF. V is TRBV30 and J is TRBJ2-5, with a possible D match to TRBD2 (5 bases). The CDR3 runs to 13 residues. V lost 1 base and J 2 bases, leaving 8 bases between the germline ends. Germline CDR1 is GTSNPN and CDR2 is SVGIG (reference sequence).

The table lists this clone with a few counts. V usage is TRBV7-3 and J usage is TRBJ2-2; D is uncertain. The CDR3 contains 14 residues. The V gene lost 3 bases and the J gene lost 4 bases, with 9 bases spanning the gap. The V gene's germline CDR1 is SGHTA and CDR2 FQGTGA. DNA for the CDR3: TGTGCCAGCAGCTTCGGTGGATCCACCGGGGAGCTGTTTTTT. Amino acid sequence: CASSFGGSTGELFF.

This chain connects TRBV15 to TRBJ2-7; TRBD2 matches 10 bases. This CDR3 contains 15 residues. The germline V gene encodes CDR1 LNHNV and CDR2 YYDKDF (reference sequence). V shed 5 bases and J 9 bases; nucleotides not matched to a gene: 13. The CDR3 loop reads CATSPRDSGRVGQYF. CDR3 nucleotides: TGTGCCACCAGCCCCCGTGACAGCGGGAGGGTGGGGCAGTACTTC.

The sample holds a few counts of this clone. The chain employs TRBV25-1 and TRBJ2-1; 9 nucleotides agree with TRBD2. The CDR3 totals 17 residues. Trimming took 4 bases from V and 2 from J; bases not matched to a gene: 9. CDR1 and CDR2 from the germline V gene are MGHDK and SYGVNS. The CDR3 DNA reads as TGTGCCAGCAGTGGCGACGGCGGGAGGGAAACCTACAATGAGCAGTTCTTC. Its translation: CASSGDGGRETYNEQFF.

The chain joins TRBV25-1 to TRBJ2-5; TRBD2 aligns across 7 bases. The CDR3 is 14 residues long. Germline V lookup: CDR1 MGHDK, CDR2 SYGVNS. With V trimmed by 8 bases and J by 1 base, 7 bases remained unmatched. CDR3 region: CASLAAGSQETQYF. The CDR3 DNA sequence: TGTGCCAGCCTAGCGGCGGGATCCCAAGAGACCCAGTACTTC.

The V gene is TRBV29-1, the J gene TRBJ2-7; the match to TRBD2 covers 8 bases. Germline CDR1 and CDR2: SQVTM and ANQGSEA. The CDR3 length is 13 residues. Trimming took 7 bases from V and 7 from J; bases not matched to a gene: 12. The DNA for the CDR3 is TGCAGCGCCGCCCCGGGAGGGCCGTATGAGCAGTACTTC. Translated, it gives CSAAPGGPYEQYF.

The rearrangement joins TRBV10-3 to TRBJ2-2, with TRBD1 matching 11 bases. The CDR3 is 13 amino acids. CDR1 is ENHRY and CDR2 is SYGVKD in the germline V gene. Trimming removed 8 bases from V and 4 bases from J; junction bases left unmatched: 0. Written as DNA, the CDR3 is TGTGCCATCGGGACAGGGGGCACCGGGGAGCTGTTTTTT. Protein product: CAIGTGGTGELFF.

This chain connects TRBV19 to TRBJ2-6; D call uncertain. The germline CDR1 and CDR2 sequences are LNHDA and SQIVND (reference sequence). CDR3 size: 15 residues. The V and J ends lost 3 bases and 4 bases respectively, with 10 bases between them. CDR3 loop: CASSIARVGANVLTF. The CDR3 DNA sequence: TGTGCCAGTAGTATCGCCAGAGTCGGGGCCAACGTCCTGACTTTC.

CDR3 in amino acids: CASSQEYIPGELFF. CDR3 DNA: TGCGCCAGCAGCCAAGAATACATCCCCGGGGAGCTGTTTTTT. The chain recombines TRBV4-3 with TRBJ2-2, with no clear D. This CDR3 has 14 residues. Germline values: CDR1 LGHNA, CDR2 YSLEER. The V end was cut by 0 bases, the J end by 6 bases, with 8 bases between.

The chain employs TRBV7-9 and TRBJ2-7; TRBD2 agrees at 7 bases. The length of the CDR3 is 14 residues. CDR1 and CDR2 (germline): SEHNR, FQNEAQ (reference sequence). Trimming took 7 bases from V and 1 from J; bases not matched to a gene: 7. As DNA, the CDR3 is TGTGCCAGCATCCCGGGACTACCTTCCTACGAGCAGTACTTC. Its protein is CASIPGLPSYEQYF.

The table lists this clone with a few counts. The sample holds other DNA sequences that translate to the same CDR3. The rearrangement uses TRBV5-1 and TRBJ2-6; weak D call: TRBD1 (6 bases). Trimming stripped 0 bases from V and 0 bases from J, with 10 bases between. Germline V CDR1 and CDR2: SGHRS, YFSETQ. The CDR3 contains 17 residues. CDR3 DNA sequence: TGCGCCAGCAGCTTGGGACAGGCGATCTCTGGGGCCAACGTCCTGACTTTC. This translates into CASSLGQAISGANVLTF.

This clone was seen more than once but under ten times. This sequence joins TRBV7-2 and TRBJ1-2; maybe TRBD1 (5 bases). The V end was cut by 3 bases, the J end by 5 bases, with 7 bases between. The CDR3 consists of 12 residues. The germline V gene has CDR1 SGHTA and CDR2 FQGNSA. In nucleotides, the CDR3 is TGTGCCAGCAGCTTCGACAGATATGGCTACACCTTC. It is translated as CASSFDRYGYTF.

The chain links TRBV29-1 to TRBJ2-5; possible D gene TRBD1, 6 bases. V was pared by 7 bases and J by 5 bases, with 14 bases between. CDR1 is SQVTM and CDR2 is ANQGSEA in the germline V gene. This CDR3 is built from 12 residues. The CDR3 reads CSGIQGLETQYF. Written as DNA, the CDR3 is TGCAGCGGTATACAGGGTTTGGAGACCCAGTACTTC.